Presented here are 9 T cell receptor beta chains from one specimen sequenced in a study of STAT5B mutations in CD4+ large granular lymphocyte leukemia. Produced via immunoSEQ multiplex PCR; TCRdb's table is partial and in-frame only. The sample lists under 35,000 clones; 70% to 75% were seen once. Sequenced material: CD4+ T cells from blood buffy coats. Source of these receptors: a human donor in good health.

This chain joins TRBV29-1 and TRBJ2-5; no reliable D call. V lost 4 bases and J 7 bases, leaving 16 bases between the germline ends. The germline V gene encodes CDR1 SQVTM and CDR2 ANQGSEA. The CDR3 covers 13 residues. The CDR3 DNA follows: TGCAGCGTTGGGGCTGTCAGTAGTCGGACCCAGTACTTC. Its protein is CSVGAVSSRTQYF.

The chain couples TRBV27 to TRBJ1-5, with 7 bases aligning to TRBD1. The V gene end was trimmed by 2 bases and the J gene end by 5 bases; junction bases not matched to a gene: 3. Germline loops: CDR1 MNHEY, CDR2 SMNVEV (reference sequence). The CDR3 contains 14 residues. This CDR3 is CASSLVQGDQPQHF. CDR3 nucleotide sequence: TGTGCCAGCAGTTTAGTCCAGGGGGATCAGCCCCAGCATTTT.

The CDR3 sequence is CASHRDSGNEQFF. The CDR3 nucleotides read TGTGCCAGCCATCGGGACAGTGGGAATGAGCAGTTCTTC. This sequence joins TRBV18 and TRBJ2-1, with TRBD1 matching over 7 bases. V was clipped by 8 bases and J by 7 bases; unmatched bases: 8. From germline, CDR1 is KGHSH and CDR2 LQKENI. This CDR3 comprises 13 residues. Supplemented by reference TRBV18 and TRBJ2-1, the full variable domain reads NAGVMQNPRHLVRRRGQEARLRCSPMKGHSHVYWYRQLPEEGLKFMVYLQKENIIDESGMPKERFSAEFPKEGPSILRIQQVVRGDSAAYFCASHRDSGNEQFFGPGTRLTVL.

The gene calls are TRBV5-4 and TRBJ1-4, with 10 bases identical to TRBD1. V dropped 4 bases and J dropped 8; count of bases not matched to a gene: 5. The V gene's germline CDR1 is SGHNT and CDR2 YYREEE (reference sequence). This CDR3 contains 14 residues. CDR3 DNA: TGTGCCAGCAGCCACGGGACAGGGGAGGAAAAACTGTTTTTT. Its translation: CASSHGTGEEKLFF.

The chain has TRBV6-5 and TRBJ2-7; tentatively, D is TRBD1 (5 bases). V lost 6 bases and J lost 3, with 15 bases in between. Germline V gives CDR1 MNHEY, CDR2 SVGAGI. The CDR3 contains 14 residues. The CDR3 coding sequence is TGTGCCAGCAGCCCCCAGGGTATCGACTACGAGCAGTACTTC. Translation gives CASSPQGIDYEQYF.

The genes are TRBV21-1 and TRBJ1-2; TRBD1 reflects the table's D call only, with no check against the DNA. TRBV21-1 counts as a pseudogene. CDR3 length: 14 amino acids. The CDR3 bases are TGTGCCAGCAGCACCCGGGACACCATCTATGGCTACACCTTC. Its translation: CASSTRDTIYGYTF.

The chain employs TRBV19 and TRBJ1-1; D is uncertain. CDR3 length equals 15 residues. Trimming removed 6 bases at V and 1 base at J, with 15 bases between. CDR1 is LNHDA and CDR2 is SQIVND in the germline V gene (reference sequence). The CDR3 here is CASSRNVVGNTEAFF. CDR3 DNA sequence: TGTGCCAGTAGCAGAAACGTAGTCGGGAACACTGAAGCTTTCTTT.

The CDR3 DNA is TGTGCCAGCAGCTCCAGGAAGCCTAATGAAAAACTGTTTTTT. Amino acid sequence: CASSSRKPNEKLFF. The chain couples TRBV7-2 to TRBJ1-4; D unclear. The length of the CDR3 is 14 residues. Germline CDR1 and CDR2: SGHTA and FQGNSA. V lost 4 bases, J lost 3 bases, and 9 bases lay in between.

This clone was counted a few times. The chain recombines TRBV27 with TRBJ2-1; no clear D gene. V was trimmed by 6 bases and J by 6 bases, leaving 12 bases between them. Germline CDR1 MNHEY, CDR2 SMNVEV (reference sequence). The CDR3 is 13 residues long. The CDR3 DNA reads TGTGCCAGCAGGTCGACTGGCCCCAATGAGCAGTTCTTC. This codes for CASRSTGPNEQFF.